Sequencing of this TCR beta chain was carried out in a study of blood T cell repertoires in COVID-19. Turning to the study itself: Material from acute and convalescent COVID-19 was sourced from the United States, Italy and Spain.

In assigning cohorts, the study relied on participant-reported clinical history. Before being deemed recovered, Cohort 3 donors had two negative PCRs, clearance, or symptom resolution. There are 13 residues in the CDR3. V shed 6 bases, J shed 2 bases, and the junction held 3 bases outside the gene matches. Per the germline V gene, CDR1 is MNHEY and CDR2 is SVGAGI. Profiled with immunoSEQ multiplex PCR; TCRdb holds only in-frame clones, not every one. This sample yields around 300,000 clones, of which about 89% are seen a single time; about 5.4% belongs to the top ten. The origin of this receptor is a woman aged 25 to 39 who had recovered from COVID-19. The material sequenced was PBMCs or T cells enriched from blood (not recorded which). The rearrangement links TRBV6-5 to TRBJ1-2; TRBD1 matches 7 bases. The CDR3 DNA is TGTGCCAGCAGATTACAGGGGAACTATGGCTACACCTTC. Translating it yields CASRLQGNYGYTF.